The 25 T cell receptor beta chains listed next were all sequenced from one sample in a study of T-cell memory formation after mild COVID-19 (dated by TCRdb to the early 2020s). Libraries were prepared through 5' RACE. The reads were generated on an Illumina NovaSeq 6000. TCRdb trimmed the raw reads at Q25, called clones with MiXCR and kept productive beta chains. Each record represents a unique CDR3 protein, reported with the most common genes and DNA among its rows. Across this sample there are 300,000 to 400,000 distinct CDR3 sequences, with roughly 20% seen only once. Together, the top ten hold about an eighth of the sample. The sample taken for sequencing was PBMCs or a T cell subset sorted from them (not recorded which). The receptors shown here come from an adult woman who had mild COVID-19 (a few samples of this study predate the infection). The sample titles of this study are shuffled in the database, so cell type and time point are left out; the donor was told from shared clones.

This clonotype has only one observation. The chain recombines TRBV10-2 with TRBJ2-5; tentatively, D is TRBD1 (5 bases). Looked up from germline, CDR1 is WSHSY and CDR2 is SAAADI. The CDR3 sequence is 16 residues long. Deletions cut 3 bases from V and 5 bases from J, with 19 bases between. The CDR3 nucleotides read TGCGCCAGCAGTGAAATCAGGGAAAAACACGGGGAGACCCAGTACTTC. Encoded protein: CASSEIREKHGETQYF.

This clonotype was detected a few times. V gene TRBV7-9 combines with J gene TRBJ2-7, with D unresolved. The CDR3 runs to 12 residues. Trimming stripped 3 bases from V and 7 bases from J, with 10 bases between. CDR1 and CDR2 (germline): SEHNR, FQNEAQ (reference sequence). DNA of the CDR3: TGTGCCAGCAGCTTTCCTTTTGGAGAGCAGTACTTC. Amino acids: CASSFPFGEQYF.

The genes are TRBV28 and TRBJ2-7, with D perhaps matching TRBD2 (6 bases). Per the germline V gene, CDR1 is MDHEN and CDR2 is SYDVKM. The CDR3 consists of 15 residues. Trimming removed 5 bases from V and 2 bases from J, with 16 bases in between. CDR3 bases: TGTGCCAGCAGTCTCCGGGGGACGATCCCCTACGAGCAGTACTTC. Amino acids: CASSLRGTIPYEQYF.

CDR3 region: CASSFGGFSEKLFF. The CDR3 coding sequence is TGTGCCAGCAGTTTTGGAGGTTTTAGCGAAAAACTGTTTTTT. V and J are TRBV12-3 or TRBV12-4 and TRBJ1-4; D gene ambiguous. Trimming shortened V by 3 bases and J by 8 bases, and 13 bases separated the two germline ends. This CDR3 comprises 14 residues.

The CDR3 here is CASRLEASSYEQYF. In DNA form, the CDR3 reads TGTGCCAGCCGACTCGAAGCCAGCTCCTACGAGCAGTACTTC. The chain carries TRBV7-6 and TRBJ2-7; D is uncertain. The CDR3 runs 14 residues. V was clipped by 8 bases and J by 0 bases, with 14 bases between them. Germline V lookup: CDR1 SGHVS, CDR2 FNYEAQ.

A few counts support this clonotype. The chain recombines TRBV20-1 with TRBJ2-3; 8 bases are shared with TRBD1. This CDR3 spans 16 amino acids. The V gene end was trimmed by 6 bases and the J gene end by 8 bases; junction bases not matched to a gene: 19. Germline CDR1 is DFQATT and CDR2 is SNEGSKA (reference sequence). DNA of the CDR3: TGCAGTGCCAGGGGGCGGTGGAGGGCGAGTGGTAGTACGCAGTATTTT. Translation gives CSARGRWRASGSTQYF.

V gene TRBV7-3 combines with J gene TRBJ1-2; 8 bases fit TRBD1. From germline, CDR1 is SGHTA and CDR2 FQGTGA. The CDR3 length is 13 residues. V lost 8 bases to trimming and J lost 7 bases; unmatched junction nucleotides: 9. CDR3 protein: CASGRQGMVGYTF. CDR3 in DNA: TGTGCCAGCGGCAGACAGGGGATGGTTGGCTACACCTTC.

This clonotype was seen more than once but under ten times. The chain has TRBV12-3 or TRBV12-4 and TRBJ2-3, with a weak D call TRBD2 (5 bases). The CDR3 consists of 14 residues. The V and J ends lost 7 bases and 2 bases respectively, with 13 bases between them. CDR3 loop: CASTQTTLTDTQYF. The CDR3 coding sequence is TGTGCCAGCACCCAGACTACCCTCACAGATACGCAGTATTTT.

A few counts support this clonotype. The DNA of the CDR3 is TGTGCCAGCAGTCCACGGACTAGCGCGGTATACAATGAGCAGTTCTTC. It is translated as CASSPRTSAVYNEQFF. This chain connects TRBV12-3 or TRBV12-4 to TRBJ2-1, with 9 positions matching TRBD2. V shed 5 bases, J shed 4 bases, and the junction held 9 bases outside the gene matches. CDR3 length: 16 amino acids.

This clonotype was detected a few times. The chain couples TRBV4-1 to TRBJ2-1, with D tentatively TRBD2 (5 bases). The V gene's germline CDR1 is MGHRA and CDR2 YSYEKL. The CDR3 spans 16 residues. Trimming took 0 bases from V and 6 from J, leaving 15 bases between them. CDR3 nucleotide sequence: TGCGCCAGCAGCCAAGATCCTAGGACTGCCGGCAATGAGCAGTTCTTC. This gives the protein CASSQDPRTAGNEQFF.

This clonotype was observed a handful of times. The rearrangement uses TRBV9 and TRBJ2-1, with 8 positions matching TRBD2. The V gene end was trimmed by 3 bases and the J gene end by 10 bases; junction bases not matched to a gene: 3. Germline CDR1 reads SGDLS; CDR2 reads YYNGEE. The CDR3 runs 12 residues. This CDR3 reads CASSAGGREQFF. CDR3 nucleotide sequence: TGTGCCAGCAGCGCGGGAGGGAGGGAGCAGTTCTTC.

This chain joins TRBV7-9 and TRBJ2-2; D possibly uses TRBD1 or TRBD2 (5 bases each). The CDR3 is 15 residues long. Germline lookup yields CDR1 SEHNR and CDR2 FQNEAQ (reference sequence). Trimming pared 5 bases from V and 9 bases from J, leaving 19 bases between. CDR3 in DNA: TGTGCCAGCAGCCCGGGACGGAGTGGTGAGCGGGAGCTGTTTTTT. Its protein is CASSPGRSGERELFF.

This chain links TRBV11-2 with TRBJ2-7; 7 bases line up with TRBD2. CDR1 and CDR2 from the germline V gene are SGHAT and FQNNGV. This CDR3 contains 14 residues. V lost 5 bases to trimming and J lost 2 bases; unmatched junction nucleotides: 6. Here the CDR3 reads CASSLPAGAYEQYF. CDR3 sequence (DNA): TGTGCCAGCAGCCTCCCCGCGGGGGCCTACGAGCAGTACTTC.

This clonotype was seen many times. The chain joins TRBV12-3 or TRBV12-4 to TRBJ1-1; D not resolved. V was cut by 6 bases and J by 4 bases, with 15 bases left in between. CDR3 size: 14 residues. CDR3 sequence reads: CASSLSMGITEAFF. Written as DNA, the CDR3 is TGTGCCAGCAGCTTATCAATGGGGATCACTGAAGCTTTCTTT.

This clonotype was seen ten or more times. The DNA of the CDR3 is TGTGCCAGCAGCCCAGTCAGGAATAGCAAAAACATTCAGTACTTC. This codes for CASSPVRNSKNIQYF. The chain is built from TRBV7-2 and TRBJ2-4; D remains unclear. The CDR3 runs 15 residues. Trimming removed 5 bases from V and 3 bases from J, with 14 bases in between. From germline, CDR1 is SGHTA and CDR2 FQGNSA.

There are a few counts of this clonotype. The chain combines TRBV7-3 with TRBJ1-2; no reliable D call. Trimming cost V 3 bases and J 2 bases, with 16 bases left between them. The CDR3 sequence is 16 residues long. From germline, CDR1 is SGHTA and CDR2 FQGTGA. Here the CDR3 reads CASSFPLRHPNYGYTF. The CDR3 bases are TGTGCCAGCAGCTTCCCGCTCAGGCACCCAAACTATGGCTACACCTTC.

This clonotype was counted many times. The rearrangement joins TRBV12-3 or TRBV12-4 to TRBJ1-1; D not resolved. This CDR3 has 13 residues. Trimming took 6 bases from V and 1 from J, leaving 9 bases between them. For the CDR3, the DNA is TGTGCCAGCAGGCCTCAGGAGAACACTGAAGCTTTCTTT. It codes for CASRPQENTEAFF.

The gene calls are TRBV7-9 and TRBJ2-7, with D possibly matching TRBD1 (6 bases). The CDR3 length is 14 residues. The V gene's germline CDR1 is SEHNR and CDR2 FQNEAQ (reference sequence). The ends were cut back, 5 bases at V and 5 bases at J, with 16 bases in the middle. CDR3 sequence: CASSTFTGYHEQYF. The CDR3 bases are TGTGCCAGCAGCACCTTTACAGGGTACCACGAGCAGTACTTC.

In this sample, this clonotype is medium-sized. V usage is TRBV5-1 and J usage is TRBJ2-1; 8 bases map to TRBD1. The CDR3 runs to 16 residues. J gave up 3 bases and V 1 base, and 6 bases lay outside the gene matches. CDR1 SGHRS and CDR2 YFSETQ come from the germline V gene. The CDR3 DNA reads TGCGCCAGCAGCTTGCTTACAGGGGGGCTCTACAATGAGCAGTTCTTC. This gives the protein CASSLLTGGLYNEQFF.

J is TRBJ1-2 and V is TRBV6-1; D is undetermined. Germline assignment: CDR1 MNHNS and CDR2 SASEGT. The CDR3 runs 13 residues. The ends were cut back, 0 bases at V and 4 bases at J, with 6 bases in the middle. The CDR3 bases are TGTGCCAGCAGTGAAGCGGGAATCTATGGCTACACCTTC. Translated: CASSEAGIYGYTF.

In this sample, this clonotype turned up a few times. One end of the junction is discordant with germline, which a read error may explain. The V call is TRBV12-3 or TRBV12-4, the J call TRBJ1-3, with D perhaps matching TRBD1 (6 bases). This CDR3 spans 17 amino acids. CDR3 coding DNA: TGTGCCAGCAGTTTAGGGACAGCGCTACTCTCTGGAACCACCATATATTTT. Translated, it gives CASSLGTALLSGTTIYF.

This clonotype has more than one count but fewer than ten. The V call is TRBV7-2, the J call TRBJ2-7; D is perhaps TRBD1 (6 bases). CDR1 SGHTA and CDR2 FQGNSA come from the germline V gene. The CDR3 length is 15 residues. V was trimmed by 5 bases and J by 0 bases, leaving 14 bases between them. CDR3 coding DNA: TGTGCCAGCAGCGATCTAAGGGGGAGCTCCTACGAGCAGTACTTC. It specifies CASSDLRGSSYEQYF.

The CDR3 DNA is TGTGCCACCTCTACCGGGGCGGGAATCGTGCATGAGCAGTTCTTC. Its translation: CATSTGAGIVHEQFF. This sequence joins TRBV30 and TRBJ2-1; a possible D gene is TRBD2 (6 bases). The CDR3 runs to 15 residues. Per germline, CDR1 GTSNPN and CDR2 SVGIG (reference sequence). Trimming left V 8 bases short and J 8 bases short, with 25 bases between.

V gene TRBV29-1 combines with J gene TRBJ2-7, with TRBD1 matching over 7 bases. V lost 4 bases and J lost 3; bases outside the gene matches: 3. This CDR3 comprises 12 residues. Germline assignment: CDR1 SQVTM and CDR2 ANQGSEA. The CDR3 DNA sequence: TGCAGCGTTGTCGACAGGGACTACGAGCAGTACTTC. Its translation is CSVVDRDYEQYF.

This clonotype occurred a few times. The V gene is TRBV7-2, the J gene TRBJ2-7; 9 positions match TRBD1. J was trimmed by 4 bases and V by 5 bases; bases with no gene match: 9. The CDR3 runs to 15 residues. Germline loops: CDR1 SGHTA, CDR2 FQGNSA. This CDR3 is CASSPPGQGLYEQYF. CDR3 in DNA: TGTGCCAGCAGCCCTCCGGGACAGGGTCTGTACGAGCAGTACTTC.